This TCR beta chain appears in the sequencing data of a study of early stage breast cancer tumors. Here immunoSEQ multiplex PCR was the method, and the copy in TCRdb shows in-frame clones only, minus some. This sample yields under 45,000 clones, of which about 78% are seen a single time; 7.2% belongs to the top ten. V was clipped by 2 bases and J by 1 base; unmatched bases: 4. The CDR3 covers 15 residues. Germline V gene sequence: CDR1 SGHTA, CDR2 FQGNSA. This clone was picked up a small number of times. Sequencing was carried out using blood. The source of this sequence is a person between 50 and 60 years old with breast cancer. V usage is TRBV7-2 and J usage is TRBJ2-7; 8 bases are shared with TRBD1. CDR3 coding DNA: TGTGCCAGCAGCTTAATGGGACAGGAGTCCTACGAGCAGTACTTC. Encoded protein: CASSLMGQESYEQYF.